The 23 T cell receptor beta chains below all came from one sample that was sequenced in a study of T cells in Graves' hyperthyroidism and ophthalmopathy. TCR beta CDR3 region amplification was performed from RNA transcripts. RT-PCR in the first round (using the HTBI primer set) targeted the TCR CDR3. MiXCR, applied by TCRdb to the multiplex PCR reads, yields one record per CDR3 protein. The repertoire holds around 600,000 distinct CDR3 sequences, with 14% as singletons. Sequences were obtained from blood. The receptors were gathered from a woman under 30 with Graves' ophthalmopathy.

The table lists this clonotype with a count of one. The chain links TRBV24-1 to TRBJ2-5, with D possibly called TRBD1 or TRBD2 (5 bases each). The germline V gene has CDR1 KGHDR and CDR2 SFDVKD. This CDR3 has 13 residues. Trimming cost V 5 bases and J 5 bases, with 11 bases left between them. The CDR3 DNA is TGTGCCACCAGTGCCGGGACGGGTGAGACCCAGTACTTC. Its translation is CATSAGTGETQYF.

This clonotype turned up a few times. The J gene is TRBJ2-3, the V gene TRBV3-1; D may be TRBD2 (7 bases). Germline CDR1 reads LGHDT; CDR2 reads YNNKEL (reference sequence). V was shortened by 4 bases and J by 4 bases, with 15 bases between the two germline ends. CDR3 length: 15 residues. CDR3 nucleotides: TGTGCCAGCAGCCCCTCGGGGGGCCGGGCAGATACGCAGTATTTT. Protein: CASSPSGGRADTQYF.

This clonotype was counted between two and nine times. This chain links TRBV14 with TRBJ1-3, with TRBD1 matching 9 bases. The junction had 10 bases not matched to a gene; V was cut back by 1 base and J by 3 bases. The CDR3 is 18 residues long. Germline V lookup: CDR1 SGHDN, CDR2 FVKESK. The CDR3 coding sequence is TGTGCCAGCAGCCAAGCGTACTTATGGGACAGGGATGGAAACACCATATATTTT. This encodes CASSQAYLWDRDGNTIYF.

This clonotype has a handful of counts. The V and J genes are TRBV6-2 or TRBV6-3 and TRBJ1-2; 8 bases align to TRBD1. The junction had 14 bases not matched to a gene; V was cut back by 8 bases and J by 9 bases. This CDR3 is built from 14 residues. Germline CDR1 reads MNHEY; CDR2 reads SVGEGT. As DNA, the CDR3 is TGTGCCAGCCCACCCGGGACAGGCCTAGTCAGCTACACCTTC. It codes for CASPPGTGLVSYTF.

This clonotype was found many times. CDR3 DNA: TGTGCCAGCTCACAGTCCGGGACCCTCCGTACCTACGAGCAGTACTTC. Translation gives CASSQSGTLRTYEQYF. The rearrangement joins TRBV18 to TRBJ2-7; D tentatively fits TRBD1 or TRBD2 (5 bases each). The CDR3 loop spans 16 amino acids. Trimming took 4 bases from V and 2 from J, leaving 18 bases between them. CDR1 and CDR2 from the germline V gene are KGHSH and LQKENI.

This clonotype came up many times. J is TRBJ2-3 and V is TRBV12-3 or TRBV12-4; D gene uncertain. V lost 3 bases to trimming and J lost 3 bases, with 7 bases between them. The CDR3 contains 13 residues. The CDR3 region is CASSFDQTDTQYF. The CDR3 nucleotides are TGTGCCAGCAGTTTCGATCAAACAGATACGCAGTATTTT.

This clonotype was seen only a few times. The chain recombines TRBV19 with TRBJ1-2; D gene uncertain. The length of the CDR3 is 17 residues. Trimming shortened V by 5 bases and J by 0 bases, and 19 bases separated the two germline ends. The germline V gene has CDR1 LNHDA and CDR2 SQIVND (reference sequence). Written as DNA, the CDR3 is TGTGCCAGTAGTCTCATCCCCCCCTCAAGGGCTAACTATGGCTACACCTTC. Translation gives CASSLIPPSRANYGYTF.

This clonotype was counted between two and nine times. The gene calls are TRBV20-1 and TRBJ1-3; D not resolved. Trimming stripped 1 base from V and 0 bases from J, with 7 bases between. This CDR3 comprises 14 residues. Germline CDR1 DFQATT, CDR2 SNEGSKA (reference sequence). DNA of the CDR3: TGCAGTGCTAGAGCCCAGACCTCTGGAAACACCATATATTTT. Protein product: CSARAQTSGNTIYF.

Many counts were recorded for this clonotype. The chain is built from TRBV18 and TRBJ2-7; TRBD1 matches at 7 bases. V lost 0 bases and J lost 3; bases outside the gene matches: 2. Germline CDR1 and CDR2: KGHSH and LQKENI. The CDR3 runs to 14 residues. The CDR3 coding sequence is TGTGCCAGCTCACCACCGAGGGACAGCTACGAGCAGTACTTC. Its translation: CASSPPRDSYEQYF. The full variable domain, in which reference TRBV18 and TRBJ2-7 provide the parts outside the CDR3, is NAGVMQNPRHLVRRRGQEARLRCSPMKGHSHVYWYRQLPEEGLKFMVYLQKENIIDESGMPKERFSAEFPKEGPSILRIQQVVRGDSAAYFCASSPPRDSYEQYFGPGTRLTVT.

The V call is TRBV19, the J call TRBJ1-5; D is undetermined. The CDR3 has 14 residues. Between the trimmed V and J ends, which lost 8 bases and 4 bases, there was a span of 15 bases. CDR1 LNHDA and CDR2 SQIVND come from the germline V gene (reference sequence). CDR3: CASYEGRWNQPQHF. CDR3 sequence (DNA): TGTGCCAGTTATGAAGGGAGGTGGAATCAGCCCCAGCATTTT.

This chain's CDR3 is CASSHEGGLGNEQFF. The CDR3 bases are TGCGCCAGCAGCCATGAAGGAGGGCTAGGAAATGAGCAGTTCTTC. The genes are TRBV4-1 and TRBJ2-1; D perhaps matches TRBD2 (6 bases). The CDR3 is made up of 15 amino acids. Trimming took off 3 bases at V and 7 bases at J, with 16 bases between the two ends. Germline CDR1 is MGHRA and CDR2 is YSYEKL.

This clonotype was seen a handful of times. Since a much larger clone is just one base distant, this may be a read error. This sequence joins TRBV28 and TRBJ2-7; TRBD1 matches at 8 bases. Germline V lookup: CDR1 MDHEN, CDR2 SYDVKM. The CDR3 covers 14 residues. The CDR3, as DNA: TGTGCCAGCAGTGGGACAGGCAGCTCCCACGAGCAGTACTTC. It encodes CASSGTGSSHEQYF.

This clonotype turned up a few times. The V gene is TRBV9, the J gene TRBJ2-7, with 9 bases that match TRBD1. The germline V gene encodes CDR1 SGDLS and CDR2 YYNGEE. The junction had 8 bases not matched to a gene; V was cut back by 3 bases and J by 7 bases. The CDR3 covers 14 residues. CDR3 in amino acids: CASSALGTGNEQYF. CDR3 bases: TGTGCCAGCAGCGCCCTAGGGACAGGGAATGAGCAGTACTTC. The full variable domain, its missing parts supplied by reference TRBV9 and TRBJ2-7, is DSGVTQTPKHLITATGQRVTLRCSPRSGDLSVYWYQQSLDQGLQFLIQYYNGEERAKGNILERFSAQQFPDLHSELNLSSLELGDSALYFCASSALGTGNEQYFGPGTRLTVT.

The rearrangement links TRBV2 to TRBJ2-3; 10 nucleotides agree with TRBD2. The CDR3 covers 18 residues. Germline CDR1 SNHLY, CDR2 FYNNEI. J was trimmed by 2 bases and V by 1 base; bases with no gene match: 9. The CDR3 DNA reads as TGTGCCAGCAGTGAAGGTCGTACTAGCGGGAAAACCACAGATACGCAGTATTTT. Translating gives CASSEGRTSGKTTDTQYF.

This clonotype was counted a few times. CDR3 in amino acids: CASGVGAGAENTEAFF. As DNA, the CDR3 is TGTGCCAGCGGTGTGGGGGCTGGTGCAGAGAACACTGAAGCTTTCTTT. The chain couples TRBV28 to TRBJ1-1; TRBD1 might be the D (6 bases). The CDR3 spans 16 residues. From germline, CDR1 is MDHEN and CDR2 SYDVKM. V lost 8 bases, J lost 1 base, and 20 bases lay in between.

This clonotype was recorded a few times. The chain employs TRBV29-1 and TRBJ2-4; TRBD1 aligns across 9 bases. CDR1 is SQVTM, CDR2 ANQGSEA, per germline. V lost 3 bases and J lost 7; bases outside the gene matches: 4. The CDR3 covers 13 residues. DNA of the CDR3: TGCAGCGTTGATTGGACAGGGGACAACATTCAGTACTTC. This encodes CSVDWTGDNIQYF.

This rearrangement joins TRBV6-2 or TRBV6-3 to TRBJ2-6; no clear D gene. Trimming removed 2 bases from V and 10 bases from J, with 15 bases in between. CDR3 length: 15 residues. CDR1 and CDR2 from the germline V gene are MNHEY and SVGEGT. The CDR3 loop reads CASSYAESPGNVLTF. In nucleotides, the CDR3 is TGTGCCAGCAGTTACGCGGAATCCCCTGGTAACGTCCTGACTTTC.

This clonotype has ten or more counts. The chain uses TRBV12-3 or TRBV12-4 and TRBJ1-1; D is possibly TRBD1 (5 bases). CDR3 length equals 11 residues. The CDR3 protein is CAGTKGTEAFF. CDR3 nucleotide sequence: TGTGCAGGGACGAAGGGCACTGAAGCTTTCTTT.

This clonotype was observed many times. CDR3 DNA sequence: TGTGCCTGGAGTGTACCGAGGGGGATCTCCTACAATGAGCAGTTCTTC. It translates to CAWSVPRGISYNEQFF. The chain carries TRBV30 and TRBJ2-1; D is perhaps TRBD1 (6 bases). This CDR3 region has 16 residues. Trimming cost V 0 bases and J 0 bases, with 12 bases left between them. Germline-derived CDR1 and CDR2 are GTSNPN and SVGIG (reference sequence).

The chain couples TRBV2 to TRBJ1-1; D may be TRBD1 (5 bases). The CDR3 contains 17 residues. CDR1 is SNHLY and CDR2 is FYNNEI in the germline V gene. V lost 3 bases and J 5 bases, leaving 22 bases between the germline ends. CDR3 sequence: CASSEWGIGADWTEAFF. The CDR3 bases are TGTGCCAGCAGTGAGTGGGGGATAGGGGCGGACTGGACTGAAGCTTTCTTT.

This clonotype has only a few counts. The chain combines TRBV27 with TRBJ1-5, with unresolved D. V was clipped by 0 bases and J by 5 bases, with 5 bases between them. The germline gives CDR1 MNHEY, CDR2 SMNVEV (reference sequence). The CDR3 consists of 13 residues. The CDR3 DNA reads TGTGCCAGCAGTTTATCTCTGGATCAGCCCCAGCATTTT. Translation gives CASSLSLDQPQHF.

The V call is TRBV19, the J call TRBJ1-2; 7 bases agree with TRBD1. Germline CDR1 reads LNHDA; CDR2 reads SQIVND (reference sequence). The CDR3 spans 15 residues. V lost 7 bases and J lost 0; bases outside the gene matches: 8. CDR3 bases: TGTGCCAGTAAATATACAGGGGACTCTAACTATGGCTACACCTTC. Residues: CASKYTGDSNYGYTF.

The chain recombines TRBV20-1 with TRBJ2-3; maybe TRBD2 (5 bases). The germline V gene has CDR1 DFQATT and CDR2 SNEGSKA (reference sequence). The CDR3 is 16 amino acids. Trimming removed 0 bases at V and 4 bases at J, with 17 bases between. The CDR3 DNA reads as TGCAGTGCTAGAGATAGTCCGGCCGGGGTCGCAGATACGCAGTATTTT. Translating gives CSARDSPAGVADTQYF.